These 19 T cell receptor beta chains originate from one sample sequenced in a study of shared clonotypes between healthy human individuals. CD45RO-negative cells were positively selected for CCR7, leaving out terminally differentiated effector memory CD45RA+ cells. Using immunoSEQ multiplex PCR, the repertoire was profiled, and TCRdb retains in-frame clones only, with some absent. The table has about 680,000 clones, approximately 90% seen once. The sample was naive CD8+ T cells sorted from blood. The receptors come from a man aged 25-45 years in good health.

The V call is TRBV13, the J call TRBJ2-2, with D unresolved. The CDR3 runs to 13 residues. Trimming pared 5 bases from V and 3 bases from J, leaving 7 bases between. Germline V gene sequence: CDR1 PRHDT, CDR2 FYEKMQ (reference sequence). CDR3 nucleotides: TGTGCCAGCAGCGAAGGCGACACCGGGGAGCTGTTTTTT. It is translated as CASSEGDTGELFF.

This chain uses TRBV13 with TRBJ2-2; D is unresolved. Germline lookup yields CDR1 PRHDT and CDR2 FYEKMQ (reference sequence). The CDR3 is 13 amino acids. Between the trimmed V and J ends, which lost 9 bases and 0 bases, there was a span of 8 bases. The CDR3 bases are TGTGCCAGTTCGGATGCGAACACCGGGGAGCTGTTTTTT. The encoded protein is CASSDANTGELFF.

V usage is TRBV29-1 and J usage is TRBJ2-5; D is ambiguous. Germline values: CDR1 SQVTM, CDR2 ANQGSEA. CDR3 length equals 10 residues. V lost 7 bases, J lost 5 bases, and 8 bases lay in between. The CDR3 protein is CSARQETQYF. CDR3 sequence (DNA): TGCAGCGCCCGTCAGGAGACCCAGTACTTC.

The CDR3 region is CASSSQSGEATQYF. For the CDR3, the DNA is TGTGCCAGCAGTTCCCAGAGCGGGGAAGCGACCCAGTACTTC. The V gene is TRBV6-6, the J gene TRBJ2-5; 7 bases align to TRBD2. The CDR3 runs 14 residues. V was clipped by 4 bases and J by 7 bases; unmatched bases: 9. CDR1 is MNHNY and CDR2 is SVGAGI in the germline V gene (reference sequence).

In its sample, this clone was seen a few times. The genes are TRBV27 and TRBJ2-7; 9 bases line up with TRBD2. With 3 bases clipped from V and 0 bases from J, the junction kept 6 bases outside the gene matches. This CDR3 is built from 16 residues. Germline CDR1 reads MNHEY; CDR2 reads SMNVEV (reference sequence). The CDR3 DNA follows: TGTGCCAGCAGTTTGCGCGGGAGGGCGCTCTCCTACGAGCAGTACTTC. This codes for CASSLRGRALSYEQYF.

This chain links TRBV6-5 with TRBJ2-1, with 15 bases fitting TRBD2. The CDR3 loop spans 16 amino acids. Germline assignment: CDR1 MNHEY and CDR2 SVGAGI. The J segment lost 6 bases and the V segment lost 0 bases, leaving 0 bases of the junction unmatched. The CDR3 nucleotides are TGTGCCAGCAGTTACTCGGGACTAGCGGGAGGCAATGAGCAGTTCTTC. This gives the protein CASSYSGLAGGNEQFF.

The J gene is TRBJ2-2, the V gene TRBV7-9; D might be TRBD1 (5 bases). The CDR3 consists of 15 residues. The germline V gene encodes CDR1 SEHNR and CDR2 FQNEAQ (reference sequence). V lost 2 bases and J lost 1, with 8 bases in between. As DNA, the CDR3 is TGTGCCAGCAGCTTATCAACAGGGAACACCGGGGAGCTGTTTTTT. This sequence encodes CASSLSTGNTGELFF.

The rearrangement joins TRBV7-6 to TRBJ1-2, with TRBD1 matching over 7 bases. Per germline, CDR1 SGHVS and CDR2 FNYEAQ. The ends lost 5 bases at V and 2 bases at J; junction bases unmatched: 11. The CDR3 has 16 residues. In DNA, the CDR3 is TGTGCCAGCAGCCCGAGGGGAGGGGACAGCAACTATGGCTACACCTTC. This codes for CASSPRGGDSNYGYTF.

The chain couples TRBV21-1 to TRBJ2-2; the table assigns TRBD1, which was not confirmed against the DNA. TRBV21-1 is a listed pseudogene. The CDR3 sequence is 17 residues long. The CDR3 DNA sequence: TGTGCCAGCAGCAAACTTCAGGGGGCGATGAACACCGGGGAGCTGTTTTTT. This sequence encodes CASSKLQGAMNTGELFF.

This chain joins TRBV2 and TRBJ1-2; possibly TRBD1 for D (5 bases). V lost 6 bases, J lost 6 bases, and 17 bases lay in between. Germline loops: CDR1 SNHLY, CDR2 FYNNEI. CDR3 length equals 14 residues. CDR3: CASSPSGADDGYTF. In DNA form, the CDR3 reads TGTGCCAGCAGCCCCAGCGGGGCGGACGATGGCTACACCTTC. The variable domain in full, completed from reference TRBV2 and TRBJ1-2, reads EPEVTQTPSHQVTQMGQEVILRCVPISNHLYFYWYRQILGQKVEFLVSFYNNEISEKSEIFDDQFSVERPDGSNFTLKIRSTKLEDSAMYFCASSPSGADDGYTFGSGTRLTVV.

The V gene is TRBV9, the J gene TRBJ2-1; the match to TRBD2 covers 9 bases. Germline lookup yields CDR1 SGDLS and CDR2 YYNGEE. V lost 3 bases to trimming and J lost 5 bases; unmatched junction nucleotides: 3. The CDR3 is 14 residues long. The CDR3 here is CASSASGVNNEQFF. The CDR3 DNA follows: TGTGCCAGCAGCGCTAGCGGGGTAAACAATGAGCAGTTCTTC.

Regarding this clone: The sample contains more than one DNA sequence encoding this CDR3. The chain uses TRBV7-9 and TRBJ2-3; D uncertain. This CDR3 has 12 residues. V was trimmed by 1 base and J by 5 bases, leaving 4 bases between them. CDR1 and CDR2 (germline): SEHNR, FQNEAQ (reference sequence). CDR3 DNA: TGTGCCAGCAGCTTAGTTGGAGATACGCAGTATTTT. It encodes CASSLVGDTQYF.

The genes are TRBV7-2 and TRBJ2-5; D is perhaps TRBD2 (5 bases). Trimming removed 5 bases from V and 4 bases from J, with 17 bases in between. Germline V gene lookup returns CDR1 SGHTA and CDR2 FQGNSA. There are 15 residues in the CDR3. The CDR3 sequence is CASSPSPGTGETQYF. CDR3 sequence (DNA): TGTGCCAGCAGCCCGAGCCCGGGAACCGGAGAGACCCAGTACTTC.

The chain is built from TRBV6-6 and TRBJ2-3; tentatively, D is TRBD2 (6 bases). The V and J ends lost 2 bases and 6 bases respectively, with 12 bases between them. This CDR3 is built from 14 residues. Germline V gene data show CDR1 as MNHNY and CDR2 as SVGAGI (reference sequence). Here the CDR3 reads CASSYDRRVDTQYF. Written as DNA, the CDR3 is TGTGCCAGCAGTTACGATCGGAGGGTGGATACGCAGTATTTT.

This sequence joins TRBV27 and TRBJ2-3, with 8 bases matching TRBD2. The CDR3 contains 15 residues. Germline V lookup: CDR1 MNHEY, CDR2 SMNVEV (reference sequence). V lost 7 bases and J lost 3; bases outside the gene matches: 9. CDR3 nucleotide sequence: TGTGCCAGCACCCTTCGCGGGAGGCCGACAGATACGCAGTATTTT. This encodes CASTLRGRPTDTQYF.

The chain carries TRBV6-5 and TRBJ2-7; D is perhaps TRBD1 (6 bases). V was shortened by 6 bases and J by 3 bases, with 9 bases between the two germline ends. The CDR3 runs to 12 residues. Germline-derived CDR1 and CDR2 are MNHEY and SVGAGI. CDR3 sequence (DNA): TGTGCCAGCAGAGGGGGAAACTACGAGCAGTACTTC. It yields the protein CASRGGNYEQYF.

With regard to this clone: Just one base apart from a much larger clone, this may be a read error. The V gene is TRBV5-6, the J gene TRBJ2-7; no clear D. Germline V gives CDR1 SGHDT, CDR2 YYEEEE. The CDR3 extends over 12 amino acids. Trimming pared 3 bases from V and 0 bases from J, leaving 4 bases between. The CDR3 DNA reads TGTGCCAGCAGCTCCTACTCCTACGAGCAGTACTTC. It yields the protein CASSSYSYEQYF.

The chain couples TRBV4-2 to TRBJ2-7; D not resolved. Between the trimmed V and J ends, which lost 0 bases and 6 bases, there was a span of 12 bases. The CDR3 has 14 amino acids. Germline V gives CDR1 LGHNA, CDR2 YNFKEQ. The CDR3 bases are TGTGCCAGCAGCCAAGATTCCGGGTTTGGCGAGCAGTACTTC. It translates to CASSQDSGFGEQYF.

The chain employs TRBV11-2 and TRBJ2-4, with 8 bases that match TRBD1. The V gene end was trimmed by 5 bases and the J gene end by 9 bases; junction bases not matched to a gene: 9. Germline CDR1 and CDR2: SGHAT and FQNNGV. This CDR3 is built from 14 residues. The CDR3 DNA follows: TGTGCCAGCAGCCCACCGACAGGGGAAGGCATTCAGTACTTC. Translated, it gives CASSPPTGEGIQYF. The full variable domain, its missing parts supplied by reference TRBV11-2 and TRBJ2-4, is EAGVAQSPRYKIIEKRQSVAFWCNPISGHATLYWYQQILGQGPKLLIQFQNNGVVDDSQLPKDRFSAERLKGVDSTLKIQPAKLEDSAVYLCASSPPTGEGIQYFGAGTRLSVL.